This T cell receptor (beta chain) was sequenced for a study of regulatory T cells in long-lasting Graves disease listed by TCRdb under 2021. With respect to the entire study: In the newly diagnosed Graves' disease group, patients had been taking antithyroid drugs for less than 3 months. This study used TCR sequencing and RNA sequencing of peripheral blood to compare persistent Graves' disease patients against newly diagnosed Graves' disease patients. The study was conducted in China and was registered as a clinical trial. A total of roughly 35 samples underwent TCR sequencing: about 13 from persistent and about 20 from newly diagnosed Graves' disease patients.

Study-level results and caveats: Because the primary lesion, thyroid tissue, could not be accessed, the study looked at peripheral blood alone. The authors acknowledged the small sample size as a limitation that may reduce accuracy. Sequencing and analysis were limited to the TCR beta chain. Persistent disease showed preferential use of TRBV28, TRBJ1-2 and TRBJ2-5, whereas newly diagnosed disease favored TRBV20-1 and TRBJ2-1. A larger number of public clonotypes was shared among persistent patients (around 2,700) than among newly diagnosed patients (roughly 930). Persistent Graves' disease patients showed lower TCR Shannon entropy and fewer highly expanded clones than newly diagnosed patients, suggesting clonal expansion.

The library was generated by multiplex PCR. For sequencing, an Illumina HiSeq 4000 was employed. To build TCR beta libraries, CDR3 regions were amplified by Arm-PCR using iRepertoire HTBI primers. Gel purification was performed on PCR products prior to sequencing. The paper's data handling went like this. Across samples, some 62 TRBV and over 11 TRBJ segments were identified and used for gene usage analysis of CDR3 amino acid clonotypes. COPE and FqMerger were used to merge the filtered high-quality paired reads into contigs. BLAST was used to align contigs to IMGT TRBV, TRBD and TRBJ reference genes, and CDR3 was defined according to IMGT. Clonotypes above 0.1% frequency were classified as highly expanded clones. Repertoire diversity was measured by Shannon entropy, and V-J evenness by the Gini coefficient. A clonotype was considered public if more than one individual shared it. The raw public reads went through TCRdb reprocessing: fastp at Q25, MiXCR clone calling, in-frame beta chains kept. Rows are combined by CDR3 protein, so each entry shows the most common genes and DNA. TCRdb, rather than the study authors, made the V and J calls. Across this sample there are about 440,000 distinct CDR3 sequences, with about 16% seen only once. Clones ranked in the top ten supply about 10% of the sample.

A remark on this clonotype: Its binding antigen is unknown. Base-call qualities are not available, and no considerably larger clone is one nucleotide away.

According to the study, the label for this sample's time point signals: newly diagnosed GD, antithyroid drugs for less than 3 months. For both TCR sequencing and RNA sequencing, RNA was extracted from PBMCs using TRIzol. Graves' disease was diagnosed according to American Thyroid Association guidelines. Patients for the study were recruited at an endocrinology department in Xi'an, China. Each patient gave approximately 9 milliliters of peripheral blood, collected in an EDTA anticoagulant tube. PBMCs were isolated by Ficoll Paque Plus density gradient separation without further T cell sorting. An Agilent 2100 Bioanalyzer and agarose gel were used to check RNA quality, while a NanoDrop 2000 measured RNA concentration. Measured from the cysteine to the phenylalanine, the CDR3 is 13 residues long. The CDR3 DNA has 39 bases and is translated from base 1. Via the germline V gene, CDR1 is SGHDT and CDR2 YYEEEE. V loses 4 bases of germline sequence and J loses 4 bases, and the interval between the two ends is 9 bases.

The same specimen was also included in a second study, on T cells in Graves' hyperthyroidism and ophthalmopathy. As described in the second report: Stable Graves' hyperthyroidism was defined as no progression to ophthalmopathy during 18 months of follow-up. Hyperthyroidism patients were aged 18 to 65 years and newly diagnosed, with disease duration of less than 2 months. Patients with uncontrolled infections, other autoimmune diseases, pregnancy or lactation were excluded. Diagnoses were based on clinical symptoms, serum thyroxine and TRAb, thyroid ultrasound and orbital computed tomography. The TCR CDR3 was subjected to a first round of RT-PCR using the HTBI primer set and the Qiagen OneStep RT-PCR kit. Most expanded thyroid clonotypes (frequency above 0.001) were also detected in blood, suggesting blood repertoires may reflect thyroid immune responses. A model built on a 13 V-J signature distinguished ophthalmopathy from stable hyperthyroidism, reaching 87.88% sensitivity and 81% to 83% specificity in cross-validation and 80%/75% in testing. In validation, progression to ophthalmopathy was predicted by the model with 70% to 71% sensitivity and around 76% specificity, a median of 6.5 months before onset. TCR V-J signatures able to tell the groups apart were searched for in a discovery cohort of around 95 patients, of whom more than 40 had Graves' ophthalmopathy and around 57 had stable Graves' hyperthyroidism. Prospective prediction of ophthalmopathy was tested in an independent validation cohort of some 19 hyperthyroidism patients and 15 to 17 patients who later progressed to ophthalmopathy. The approximately 98 discovery patients were randomly divided into training and test sets at a 7:3 ratio. In addition, the study compared T-cell repertoires in thyroid tissue and in blood from about 6 Graves' hyperthyroidism patients. Once sampling was done, hyperthyroidism patients were given methimazole at a starting dose of 30 mg daily, whereas ophthalmopathy patients were given high-dose intravenous methylprednisolone. A second multiplex PCR round built the libraries, followed by size selection and purification. Paired-end sequencing of the libraries was performed with 100 bp reads on an Illumina HiSeq2000. SOAPnuke was used to process the raw data, with reads discarded if the reads contained adapters or uncalled bases, had a mean Phred below 15, or lacked an exact constant-primer or identifier match. COPE v1.2.5 was used to merge high-quality paired reads, and clonotypes were defined as unique nucleotide sequences. MiTCR v1.1 was used to align the clonotypes against IMGT TRBV, TRBD and TRBJ reference segments. Only V-J combinations with frequency above 0.0001, covering about 99% of repertoires, were analysed. A TCS score was defined as the ratio of F50 (clonal expansion) to E x V (chaos), with BLOSUM62-based TCRdist applied between CDR3 peptides within each V-J. Welch's t-statistics and random forest reduced around 550 V-J features to roughly 13, which were used in a naive Bayes classifier (R e1071). No statistical method was used to fix the sample size in advance, and group allocation was not hidden from the investigators. According to the paper, TCR Vbeta CDR3 sequencing was carried out on 135 peripheral blood samples, which came from 40 to 45 ophthalmopathy, 80 or so hyperthyroidism and around 17 progressor patients.

The source of this sequence is a woman aged 25 to 39 with Graves disease. Donor details come from another sample of the same person, matched by shared clones. The receptor chain draws on TRBV5-6 and TRBJ1-5; possibly the D gene is TRBD1, per 6 matching bases. The specimen comprised peripheral blood mononuclear cells (PBMCs), sampled at new diagnosis, from a patient treated with antithyroid drugs. The CDR3 protein is CASSMGQNQPQHF. The DNA is as follows: TGTGCCAGCAGCATGGGACAAAATCAGCCCCAGCATTTT. This CDR3, with the reference TRBV5-6 and TRBJ1-5 proteins standing in past its ends, gives the full variable domain DAGVTQSPTHLIKTRGQQVTLRCSPKSGHDTVSWYQQALGQGPQFIFQYYEEEERQRGNFPDRFSGHQFPNYSSELNVNALLLGDSALYLCASSMGQNQPQHFGDGTRLSIL.